The 17 T cell receptor beta chains below come from one sample, sequenced in a study of T cells after yellow fever vaccination. MiXCR was run by TCRdb on the 5' RACE reads, yielding one entry per CDR3 protein. This sample has some 600,000 distinct CDR3 sequences, with roughly a sixth found just once. The material was PBMCs, obtained 5 to 6 days after the first yellow fever vaccination. These receptors all come from a young man who received the YFV17D yellow fever vaccine.

This clonotype was seen a few times. The V gene is TRBV4-1, the J gene TRBJ2-1; TRBD1 is a possible D gene (5 bases). Germline assignment: CDR1 MGHRA and CDR2 YSYEKL. The CDR3 has 15 residues. V was trimmed by 0 bases and J by 8 bases, leaving 14 bases between them. The CDR3 is CASSQDLVGHDEQFF. The CDR3 DNA reads TGCGCCAGCAGCCAAGATCTTGTGGGGCACGATGAGCAGTTCTTC.

The CDR3 sequence is CASTGGSSSYNEQFF. The CDR3 coding sequence is TGTGCCAGTACAGGGGGGTCTAGCTCCTACAATGAGCAGTTCTTC. V and J are TRBV6-1 and TRBJ2-1, with 8 positions matching TRBD1. V trimming: 9 bases; J trimming: 0 bases; junction bases outside the gene matches: 7. Germline CDR1 MNHNS, CDR2 SASEGT. This CDR3 is built from 15 residues.

This clonotype has only a few counts. This sequence joins TRBV4-3 and TRBJ2-2; the D gene is possibly TRBD2 (6 bases). There are 16 residues in the CDR3. The V end was cut by 2 bases, the J end by 1 base, with 11 bases between. Germline-derived CDR1 and CDR2 are LGHNA and YSLEER. CDR3: CASSQYGGVNTGELFF. In DNA form, the CDR3 reads TGCGCCAGCAGCCAATACGGCGGGGTGAACACCGGGGAGCTGTTTTTT.

This clonotype turned up a few times. This chain uses TRBV6-1 with TRBJ2-7; a weak D match, TRBD1 (6 bases). Per germline, CDR1 MNHNS and CDR2 SASEGT. This CDR3 region has 15 residues. V lost 2 bases to trimming and J lost 2 bases, with 13 bases between them. In nucleotides, the CDR3 is TGTGCCAGCAGTGAACCAGGACAGTCCGCCTACGAGCAGTACTTC. Amino acids: CASSEPGQSAYEQYF.

This rearrangement joins TRBV7-2 to TRBJ2-7; a possible D gene is TRBD1 (6 bases). Germline V gives CDR1 SGHTA, CDR2 FQGNSA. V lost 5 bases to trimming and J lost 2 bases, with 13 bases between them. The length of the CDR3 is 14 residues. This CDR3 is CASSPGTLAYEQYF. Here the CDR3 DNA reads TGTGCCAGCAGCCCCGGGACATTAGCCTACGAGCAGTACTTC.

This clonotype was found many times. This rearrangement joins TRBV7-2 to TRBJ2-5, with 9 positions matching TRBD2. In germline, CDR1 is SGHTA, CDR2 FQGNSA. CDR3 length equals 13 residues. V shed 3 bases and J 9 bases; nucleotides not matched to a gene: 5. CDR3 loop: CASSFWTSEPQYF. CDR3 in DNA: TGTGCCAGCAGCTTCTGGACTAGCGAGCCCCAGTACTTC.

The genes are TRBV4-2 and TRBJ2-1; 13 bases fit TRBD2. The V gene end was trimmed by 5 bases and the J gene end by 9 bases; junction bases not matched to a gene: 7. The length of the CDR3 is 15 residues. Per the germline V gene, CDR1 is LGHNA and CDR2 is YNFKEQ. DNA of the CDR3: TGTGCCAGCAGCGCCACTAGCGGGGGGGCCCTTGAGCAGTTCTTC. Protein: CASSATSGGALEQFF.

CDR3 amino acids: CASSLGGRAINNEQFF. CDR3 nucleotides: TGCGCCAGCAGCTTGGGTGGCAGGGCGATAAACAATGAGCAGTTCTTC. The chain carries TRBV5-1 and TRBJ2-1; a possible D gene is TRBD1 (5 bases). V shed 0 bases and J shed 5 bases, with 15 bases lying between them. Germline V CDR1 and CDR2: SGHRS, YFSETQ. This CDR3 is built from 16 residues.

This clonotype was counted a few times. This chain joins TRBV10-3 and TRBJ2-1; 9 bases line up with TRBD2. V lost 1 base to trimming and J lost 4 bases; unmatched junction nucleotides: 2. Per germline, CDR1 ENHRY and CDR2 SYGVKD. The CDR3 totals 15 residues. The CDR3 loop is CAISELLAGYNEQFF. The CDR3 nucleotides read TGTGCCATCAGTGAGTTACTAGCGGGTTACAATGAGCAGTTCTTC.

The chain combines TRBV15 with TRBJ2-5, with D maybe TRBD2 (6 bases). The germline CDR1 and CDR2 sequences are LNHNV and YYDKDF (reference sequence). This CDR3 is 14 amino acids long. The V end lost 0 bases, the J end lost 5 bases, and 10 bases lay between the germline ends. Here the CDR3 DNA reads TGTGCCACCAGCAGAGAGGGGGGACTGGAGACCCAGTACTTC. Its translation: CATSREGGLETQYF.

This clonotype has just a few counts. The chain recombines TRBV9 with TRBJ2-4; TRBD1 aligns across 8 bases. Trimming removed 3 bases from V and 0 bases from J; junction bases left unmatched: 2. The CDR3 contains 15 residues. Germline-derived CDR1 and CDR2 are SGDLS and YYNGEE. The CDR3 DNA follows: TGTGCCAGCAGCGATGACAGGGGAGCCAAAAACATTCAGTACTTC. Translating it yields CASSDDRGAKNIQYF.

Ten or more counts support this clonotype. The gene calls are TRBV4-1 and TRBJ2-1; D might be TRBD1 or TRBD2, each matching 5 bases. CDR3 size: 16 residues. Trimming took 3 bases from V and 0 from J, leaving 12 bases between them. In germline, CDR1 is MGHRA, CDR2 YSYEKL. CDR3 sequence: CASSQTGASSYNEQFF. In DNA, the CDR3 is TGCGCCAGCAGCCAGACCGGGGCGAGCTCCTACAATGAGCAGTTCTTC.

V and J are TRBV7-8 and TRBJ2-7; possibly TRBD1 for D (6 bases). Germline V gene sequence: CDR1 SGHVS, CDR2 FQNEAQ. Trimming removed 5 bases at V and 6 bases at J, with 14 bases between. This CDR3 spans 13 amino acids. CDR3 protein: CASSSPGHPEQYF. DNA for the CDR3: TGTGCCAGCAGCAGCCCGGGACACCCCGAGCAGTACTTC.

The V and J genes are TRBV6-1 and TRBJ1-5; a weak D match, TRBD1 (5 bases). The CDR3 contains 15 residues. Germline CDR1 is MNHNS and CDR2 is SASEGT. Trimming cost V 4 bases and J 2 bases, with 12 bases left between them. The CDR3 loop is CASSATGTGNQPQHF. In nucleotides, the CDR3 is TGTGCCAGCAGTGCGACGGGGACGGGCAATCAGCCCCAGCATTTT.

The chain is built from TRBV4-1 and TRBJ2-7, with D maybe TRBD2 (7 bases). The V end lost 0 bases, the J end lost 2 bases, and 11 bases lay between the germline ends. There are 15 residues in the CDR3. The germline gives CDR1 MGHRA, CDR2 YSYEKL. In DNA form, the CDR3 reads TGCGCCAGCAGCCAAGATAGAGGGGGGGCCTACGAGCAGTACTTC. Translating it yields CASSQDRGGAYEQYF.

The J gene is TRBJ2-3, the V gene TRBV7-3; D ambiguous. V was pared by 1 base and J by 6 bases, with 5 bases between. In germline, CDR1 is SGHTA, CDR2 FQGTGA. This CDR3 comprises 12 residues. The CDR3 DNA is TGTGCCAGCAGCTTAATGGCGGATACGCAGTATTTT. This translates into CASSLMADTQYF.

The chain has TRBV7-2 and TRBJ2-1, with 8 bases lining up with TRBD2. Looked up from germline, CDR1 is SGHTA and CDR2 is FQGNSA. This CDR3 spans 17 amino acids. Trimming removed 5 bases from V and 0 bases from J; junction bases left unmatched: 9. The CDR3 DNA reads as TGTGCCAGCAGCCTGAAACTAGCGGCTTCCTCCTACAATGAGCAGTTCTTC. It specifies CASSLKLAASSYNEQFF.